This record looks at one T cell receptor (beta chain) sequence and its context. This record belongs to a study of OX40 agonist ivuxolimab in advanced cancers. About the research overall: The dose of intravenous ivuxolimab that patients received every 2 weeks ranged from 0.01 to 10 mg/kg. Three patients got partial responses; one had hepatocellular carcinoma and two had cutaneous melanoma.

V lost 0 bases and J 3 bases, leaving 10 bases between the germline ends. This CDR3 comprises 15 residues. From germline, CDR1 is SGHRS and CDR2 YFSETQ. Profiled with immunoSEQ multiplex PCR; TCRdb holds only in-frame clones, not every one. The table lists tens of thousands of clones, approximately 90% of them singletons, with just under 2% in the top ten. The chain couples TRBV5-1 to TRBJ2-1; tentative D call: TRBD2 (6 bases). The source was CD4+ or CD8+ T cells sorted from blood, collected in a trial of the OX40 agonist ivuxolimab. This receptor was obtained from an adult with an advanced solid tumor such as melanoma, head and neck, liver or kidney cancer. CDR3 sequence: CASSLAGSRYNEQFF. For the CDR3, the DNA is TGCGCCAGCAGCTTGGCCGGGAGCCGCTACAATGAGCAGTTCTTC.